One and the same sample provided the 4 T cell receptor beta chains below, sequenced in a study of Ad26.COV2.S vaccination and SARS-CoV-2 variants. TCRdb's copy holds only in-frame clones and misses some; the assay was immunoSEQ multiplex PCR. The repertoire includes tens of thousands of clones, roughly 80% of them detected once, and about 45% sits in the top ten. The sequenced sample was peripheral blood, obtained after recovery from COVID-19. These receptors came from a human donor who had recovered from COVID-19.

The J gene is TRBJ2-3, the V gene TRBV7-2, with 7 bases aligning to TRBD1. With V trimmed by 8 bases and J by 3 bases, 8 bases remained unmatched. Germline CDR1 and CDR2: SGHTA and FQGNSA. This CDR3 contains 14 residues. The CDR3 sequence is CASGRTGWTDTQYF. CDR3 nucleotides: TGTGCCAGCGGCAGGACAGGATGGACAGATACGCAGTATTTT.

The genes are TRBV10-1 and TRBJ1-1; TRBD1 is a possible D gene (5 bases). Per the germline V gene, CDR1 is WNHNN and CDR2 is SYGVQD (reference sequence). V lost 10 bases and J lost 2, with 17 bases in between. The CDR3 runs 14 residues. The CDR3 spells CATSTGTSNTEAFF. DNA for the CDR3: TGCGCCACCTCGACCGGGACCTCAAACACTGAAGCTTTCTTT.

The rearrangement links TRBV30 to TRBJ1-1; D may be TRBD1 (5 bases). The V end lost 3 bases, the J end lost 0 bases, and 8 bases lay between the germline ends. The germline V gene encodes CDR1 GTSNPN and CDR2 SVGIG (reference sequence). The CDR3 covers 13 residues. For the CDR3, the DNA is TGTGCCTGGAGACGGGGGGTGAACACTGAAGCTTTCTTT. Amino acids: CAWRRGVNTEAFF.

This clone came up a few times. V and J are TRBV7-9 and TRBJ1-1; weak D call: TRBD1 (6 bases). Germline V gene data show CDR1 as SEHNR and CDR2 as FQNEAQ (reference sequence). The V end was cut by 1 base, the J end by 4 bases, with 19 bases between. The CDR3 totals 17 residues. The CDR3 DNA sequence: TGTGCCAGCAGCTTAGTAGATGGAGGTTCAGGGGCCACTGAAGCTTTCTTT. Protein: CASSLVDGGSGATEAFF.